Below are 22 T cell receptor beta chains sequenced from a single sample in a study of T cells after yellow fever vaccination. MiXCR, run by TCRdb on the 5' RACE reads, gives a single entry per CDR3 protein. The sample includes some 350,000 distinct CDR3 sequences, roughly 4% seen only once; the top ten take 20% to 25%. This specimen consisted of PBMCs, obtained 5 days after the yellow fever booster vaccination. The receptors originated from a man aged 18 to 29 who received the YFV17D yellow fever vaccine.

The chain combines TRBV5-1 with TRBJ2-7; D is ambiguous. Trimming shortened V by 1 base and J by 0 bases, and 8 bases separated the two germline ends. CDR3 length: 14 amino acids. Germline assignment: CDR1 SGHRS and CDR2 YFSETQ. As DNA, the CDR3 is TGCGCCAGCAGCTTGAATCCGGACTCCTACGAGCAGTACGTC. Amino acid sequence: CASSLNPDSYEQYV.

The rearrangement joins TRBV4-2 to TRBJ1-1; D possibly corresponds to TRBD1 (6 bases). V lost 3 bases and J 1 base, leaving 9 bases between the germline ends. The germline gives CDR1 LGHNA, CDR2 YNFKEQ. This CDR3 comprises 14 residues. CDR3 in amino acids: CASSHWTENTEAFF. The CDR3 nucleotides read TGTGCCAGCAGCCACTGGACAGAGAACACTGAAGCTTTCTTT.

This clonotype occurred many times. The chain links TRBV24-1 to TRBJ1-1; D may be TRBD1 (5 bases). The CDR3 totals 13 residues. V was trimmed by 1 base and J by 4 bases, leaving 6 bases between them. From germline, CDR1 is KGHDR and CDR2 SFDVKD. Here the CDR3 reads CATSDFTGTEAFF. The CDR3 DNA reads TGTGCCACCAGTGATTTCACAGGCACTGAAGCTTTCTTT.

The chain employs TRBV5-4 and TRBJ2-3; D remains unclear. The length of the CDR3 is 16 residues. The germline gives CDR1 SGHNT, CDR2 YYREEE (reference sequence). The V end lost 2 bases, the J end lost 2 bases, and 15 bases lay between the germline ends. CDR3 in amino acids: CASSFDSPAITDTQYF. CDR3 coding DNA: TGTGCCAGCAGCTTCGACTCCCCGGCAATCACAGATACGCAGTATTTT.

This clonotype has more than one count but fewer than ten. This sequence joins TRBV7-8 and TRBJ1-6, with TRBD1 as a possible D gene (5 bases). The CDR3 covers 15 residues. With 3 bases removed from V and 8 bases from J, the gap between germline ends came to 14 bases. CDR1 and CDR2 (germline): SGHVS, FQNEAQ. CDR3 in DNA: TGTGCCAGCAGCTTTCGCAGGGTGGGGGATTCACCCCTCCACTTT. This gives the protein CASSFRRVGDSPLHF.

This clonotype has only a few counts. CDR3 region: CSSRAGAVYNEQFF. CDR3 DNA sequence: TGCAGTTCCCGAGCAGGGGCTGTTTACAATGAGCAGTTCTTC. This sequence joins TRBV20-1 and TRBJ2-1; D perhaps matches TRBD1 (6 bases). V shed 8 bases and J shed 4 bases, with 18 bases lying between them. The CDR3 loop spans 14 amino acids. Germline V lookup: CDR1 DFQATT, CDR2 SNEGSKA (reference sequence).

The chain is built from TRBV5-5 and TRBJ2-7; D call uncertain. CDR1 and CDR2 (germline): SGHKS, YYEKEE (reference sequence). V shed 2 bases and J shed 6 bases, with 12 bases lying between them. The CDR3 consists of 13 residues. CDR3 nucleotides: TGTGCCAGCAGCTTAGTAGATCGGAGCGAGCAGTACTTC. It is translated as CASSLVDRSEQYF.

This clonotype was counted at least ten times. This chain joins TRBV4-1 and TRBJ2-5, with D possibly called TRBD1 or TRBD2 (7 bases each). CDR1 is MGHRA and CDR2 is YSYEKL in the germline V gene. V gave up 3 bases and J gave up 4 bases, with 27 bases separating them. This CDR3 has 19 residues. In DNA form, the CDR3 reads TGCGCCAGCAGCCACCCAGGGGGGGGGTTGAGGGACGGTGGAGAGACCCAGTACTTC. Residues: CASSHPGGGLRDGGETQYF.

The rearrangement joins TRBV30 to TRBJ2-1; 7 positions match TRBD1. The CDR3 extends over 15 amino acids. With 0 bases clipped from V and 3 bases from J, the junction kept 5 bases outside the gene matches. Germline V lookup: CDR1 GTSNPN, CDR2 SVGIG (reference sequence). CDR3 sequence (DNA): TGTGCCTGGAGTGTACGGGGACAGATCTACAATGAGCAGTTCTTC. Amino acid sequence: CAWSVRGQIYNEQFF.

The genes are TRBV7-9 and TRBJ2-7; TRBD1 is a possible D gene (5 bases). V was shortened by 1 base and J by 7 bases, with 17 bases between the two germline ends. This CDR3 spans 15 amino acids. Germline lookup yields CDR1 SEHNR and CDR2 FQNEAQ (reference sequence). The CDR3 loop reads CASSLVGHLKREQYF. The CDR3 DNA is TGTGCCAGCAGCTTAGTAGGACATCTCAAGCGAGAGCAGTACTTC.

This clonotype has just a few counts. The chain's CDR3 is CASSLDYSNQPQHF. Written as DNA, the CDR3 is TGTGCCAGCAGCTTAGACTATAGCAATCAGCCCCAGCATTTT. The chain links TRBV7-8 to TRBJ1-5; D remains unclear. The germline V and J ends were trimmed by 1 base and 0 bases, with 4 bases remaining between them. The CDR3 is made up of 14 amino acids. Germline assignment: CDR1 SGHVS and CDR2 FQNEAQ.

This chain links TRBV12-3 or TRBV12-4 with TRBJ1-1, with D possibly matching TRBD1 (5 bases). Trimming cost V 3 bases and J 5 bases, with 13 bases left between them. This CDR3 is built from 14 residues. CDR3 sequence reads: CASSFRDEGTEAFF. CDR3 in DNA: TGTGCCAGCAGTTTCAGGGATGAAGGAACTGAAGCTTTCTTT.

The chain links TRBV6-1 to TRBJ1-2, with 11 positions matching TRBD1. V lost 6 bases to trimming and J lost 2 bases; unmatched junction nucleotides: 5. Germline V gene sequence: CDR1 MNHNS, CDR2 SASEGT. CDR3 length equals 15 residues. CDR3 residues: CASRIGQGANYGYTF. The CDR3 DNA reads TGTGCCAGCAGGATAGGACAGGGGGCGAACTATGGCTACACCTTC.

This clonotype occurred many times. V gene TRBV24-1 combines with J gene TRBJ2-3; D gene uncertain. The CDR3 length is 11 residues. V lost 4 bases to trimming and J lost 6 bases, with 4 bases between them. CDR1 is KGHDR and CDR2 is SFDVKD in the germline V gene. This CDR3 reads CATSERDTQYF. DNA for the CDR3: TGTGCCACCAGTGAACGGGATACGCAGTATTTT.

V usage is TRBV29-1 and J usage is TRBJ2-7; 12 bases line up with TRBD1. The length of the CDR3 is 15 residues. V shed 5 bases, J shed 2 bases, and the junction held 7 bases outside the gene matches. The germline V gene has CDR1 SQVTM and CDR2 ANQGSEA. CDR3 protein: CSVTRGQGAPYEQYF. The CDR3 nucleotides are TGCAGCGTTACTCGGGGACAGGGGGCTCCCTACGAGCAGTACTTC.

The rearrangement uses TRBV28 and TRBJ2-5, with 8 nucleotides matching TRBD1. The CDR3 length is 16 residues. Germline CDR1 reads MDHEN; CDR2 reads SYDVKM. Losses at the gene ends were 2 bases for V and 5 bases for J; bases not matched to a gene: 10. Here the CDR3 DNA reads TGTGCCAGCAGTTTAGGCCCCTCAGGGGGCTGGGAGACCCAGTACTTC. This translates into CASSLGPSGGWETQYF. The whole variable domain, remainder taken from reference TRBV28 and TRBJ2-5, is DVKVTQSSRYLVKRTGEKVFLECVQDMDHENMFWYRQDPGLGLRLIYFSYDVKMKEKGDIPEGYSVSREKKERFSLILESASTNQTSMYLCASSLGPSGGWETQYFGPGTRLLVL.

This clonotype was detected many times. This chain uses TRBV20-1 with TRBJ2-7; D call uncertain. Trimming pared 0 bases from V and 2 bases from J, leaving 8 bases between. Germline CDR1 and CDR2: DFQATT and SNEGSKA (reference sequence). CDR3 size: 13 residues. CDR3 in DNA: TGCAGTGCTAGAGATTACAGAACCTACGAGCAGTACTTC. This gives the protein CSARDYRTYEQYF.

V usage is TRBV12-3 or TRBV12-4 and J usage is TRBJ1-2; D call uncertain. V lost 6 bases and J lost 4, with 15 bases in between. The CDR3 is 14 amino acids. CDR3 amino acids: CASSPRTGIYGYTF. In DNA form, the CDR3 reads TGTGCCAGCAGCCCCAGGACGGGTATCTATGGCTACACCTTC.

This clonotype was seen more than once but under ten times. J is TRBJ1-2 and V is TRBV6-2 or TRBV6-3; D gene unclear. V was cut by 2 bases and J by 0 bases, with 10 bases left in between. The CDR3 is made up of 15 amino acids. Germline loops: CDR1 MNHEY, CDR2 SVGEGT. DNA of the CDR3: TGTGCCAGCAGTTACGCGCCAGAGTCTAACTATGGCTACACCTTC. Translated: CASSYAPESNYGYTF.

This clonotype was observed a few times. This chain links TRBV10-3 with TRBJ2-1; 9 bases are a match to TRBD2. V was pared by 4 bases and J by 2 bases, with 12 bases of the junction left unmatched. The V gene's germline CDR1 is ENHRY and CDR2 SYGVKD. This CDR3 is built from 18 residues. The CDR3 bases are TGTGCCATCAGTGCCCTTGAGGAGCGGGGGGCCCCCTACAATGAGCAGTTCTTC. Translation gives CAISALEERGAPYNEQFF.

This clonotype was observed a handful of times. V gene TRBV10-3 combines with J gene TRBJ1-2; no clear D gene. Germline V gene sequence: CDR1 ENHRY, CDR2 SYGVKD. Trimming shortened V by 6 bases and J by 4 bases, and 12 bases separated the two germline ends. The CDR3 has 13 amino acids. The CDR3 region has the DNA TGTGCCATCAGACCCCCGGCGGGCTATGGCTACACCTTC. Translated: CAIRPPAGYGYTF.

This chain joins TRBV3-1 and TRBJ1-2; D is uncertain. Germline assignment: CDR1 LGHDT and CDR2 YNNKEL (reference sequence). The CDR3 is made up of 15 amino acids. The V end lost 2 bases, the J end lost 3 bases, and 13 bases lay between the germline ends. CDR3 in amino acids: CASSQSGGADYGYTF. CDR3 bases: TGTGCCAGCAGCCAATCCGGAGGCGCAGACTATGGCTACACCTTC.